The clone carrying this TCR beta chain was counted between two and nine times. What it recognizes is unknown. Using its own MiXCR run on the RT-PCR reads, TCRdb lists one record per CDR3 protein. The table lists roughly 630,000 distinct CDR3 sequences, around 15% of them singletons. This specimen belongs to a study of response to subunit inactivated influenza vaccine. Findings of the study overall: T cells newly recruited by each seasonal influenza vaccination are few, the authors suggested.

Germline CDR1 is SGHRS and CDR2 is YFSETQ. This CDR3 region has 13 residues. Trimming took 3 bases from V and 8 from J, leaving 13 bases between them. The sequence came from a man aged 50 or older who received an inactivated influenza vaccine. The source material was PBMCs from blood, sampled roughly 15 days before vaccination. V is TRBV5-1 and J is TRBJ2-3; D possibly uses TRBD1 or TRBD2 (5 bases each). CDR3 region: CASSWGPGATQYF. DNA for the CDR3: TGCGCCAGCAGCTGGGGACCCGGGGCTACGCAGTATTTT.